This T cell receptor (beta chain) was sequenced in a study of response to subunit inactivated influenza vaccine. General observations from the study: With each seasonal influenza vaccination, the authors suggested, few new T cells are recruited.

Germline CDR1 DFQATT, CDR2 SNEGSKA (reference sequence). The V and J ends lost 1 base and 6 bases respectively, with 16 bases between them. This CDR3 contains 16 residues. TCRdb re-derived calls from the RT-PCR reads in MiXCR, one entry per CDR3 protein. The sample has 860,000 or so distinct CDR3 sequences, approximately 22% seen once. A few counts support this clonotype. Its antigen is unidentified. The chain has TRBV20-1 and TRBJ1-6; D gene unclear. This sample comprised PBMCs from blood, obtained about 5 days after vaccination. The sequence came from a man aged 50 or older who received an inactivated influenza vaccine. The CDR3 coding sequence is TGCAGTGCTAGAGTGGCAGGCTTGAGTGGTAATTCACCCCTCCACTTT. Translation: CSARVAGLSGNSPLHF.